The 13 T cell receptor beta chains below were found in one sample sequenced in a study of blood T cell repertoires in COVID-19. This table comes from immunoSEQ multiplex PCR, and its TCRdb copy is limited to in-frame clones, with some not included. The sample lists 200,000 to 250,000 clones, approximately 81% occurring once. Sequenced input: PBMCs or T cells enriched from blood (not recorded which). All receptors come from a woman between 50 and 59 years old with acute COVID-19.

CDR3 DNA sequence: TGTGCCAGTAGTGCCCGGGGGACTAGCGGGAGTAATGAGCAGTTCTTC. It yields the protein CASSARGTSGSNEQFF. The chain employs TRBV19 and TRBJ2-1; the match to TRBD2 covers 14 bases. This CDR3 is built from 16 residues. Per the germline V gene, CDR1 is LNHDA and CDR2 is SQIVND (reference sequence). Trimming cost V 5 bases and J 7 bases; bases outside gene matches: 7. Full variable domain (outside the CDR3, taken from reference TRBV19 and TRBJ2-1): DGGITQSPKYLFRKEGQNVTLSCEQNLNHDAMYWYRQDPGQGLRLIYYSQIVNDFQKGDIAEGYSVSREKKESFPLTVTSAQKNPTAFYLCASSARGTSGSNEQFFGPGTRLTVL.

The rearrangement joins TRBV6-2 or TRBV6-3 to TRBJ1-1; no clear D gene. This CDR3 spans 16 amino acids. V lost 2 bases and J 4 bases, leaving 17 bases between the germline ends. Germline V lookup: CDR1 MNHEY, CDR2 SVGEGT. As DNA, the CDR3 is TGTGCCAGCAGTTACAGGCTGGAGCCCCCGAGCACTGAAGCTTTCTTT. This gives the protein CASSYRLEPPSTEAFF.

The rearrangement uses TRBV2 and TRBJ2-2; 7 positions match TRBD2. With 8 bases clipped from V and 4 bases from J, the junction kept 7 bases outside the gene matches. Germline CDR1 and CDR2: SNHLY and FYNNEI. The CDR3 covers 14 residues. The DNA of the CDR3 is TGTGCCAGCGGCATGGCGGGGGTCACCGGGGAGCTGTTTTTT. Encoded protein: CASGMAGVTGELFF. Variable domain in full (rest from reference TRBV2 and TRBJ2-2): EPEVTQTPSHQVTQMGQEVILRCVPISNHLYFYWYRQILGQKVEFLVSFYNNEISEKSEIFDDQFSVERPDGSNFTLKIRSTKLEDSAMYFCASGMAGVTGELFFGEGSRLTVL.

This clone was seen once. The V and J genes are TRBV5-6 and TRBJ2-1; D remains unclear. V lost 5 bases, J lost 6 bases, and 12 bases lay in between. This CDR3 region has 13 residues. Per germline, CDR1 SGHDT and CDR2 YYEEEE. CDR3 in DNA: TGTGCCAGCAGTTCGACTCCGTCCAATGAGCAGTTCTTC. Its translation is CASSSTPSNEQFF. Full variable domain (outside the CDR3, taken from reference TRBV5-6 and TRBJ2-1): DAGVTQSPTHLIKTRGQQVTLRCSPKSGHDTVSWYQQALGQGPQFIFQYYEEEERQRGNFPDRFSGHQFPNYSSELNVNALLLGDSALYLCASSSTPSNEQFFGPGTRLTVL.

The chain couples TRBV6-5 to TRBJ2-5, with 12 bases aligning to TRBD2. Trimming took 5 bases from V and 4 from J; bases not matched to a gene: 2. The germline gives CDR1 MNHEY, CDR2 SVGAGI. The CDR3 totals 14 residues. This CDR3 reads CASSPSGGGETQYF. The CDR3 bases are TGTGCCAGCAGTCCTAGCGGGGGGGGAGAGACCCAGTACTTC.

The chain has TRBV7-9 and TRBJ2-1; tentative D call: TRBD2 (5 bases). The V gene lost 1 base and the J gene lost 3 bases, with 16 bases spanning the gap. The CDR3 length is 17 residues. CDR1 is SEHNR, CDR2 FQNEAQ, per germline (reference sequence). Written as DNA, the CDR3 is TGTGCCAGCAGCTTAGTTTCTCGAGGGCCATTCTACAATGAGCAGTTCTTC. This gives the protein CASSLVSRGPFYNEQFF.

The chain is built from TRBV7-9 and TRBJ1-4; TRBD1 is a possible D gene (5 bases). Germline V gene sequence: CDR1 SEHNR, CDR2 FQNEAQ (reference sequence). The CDR3 extends over 14 amino acids. V lost 7 bases to trimming and J lost 4 bases, with 13 bases between them. CDR3 in amino acids: CASTSGGFNEKLFF. The CDR3 coding sequence is TGTGCCAGCACCTCGGGGGGGTTTAATGAAAAACTGTTTTTT.

On this clone: A junction end diverges from the germline sequence, so it may reflect a read error. The chain recombines TRBV27 with TRBJ1-5; perhaps TRBD1 as D (6 bases). The CDR3 sequence is 15 residues long. Germline V lookup: CDR1 MNHEY, CDR2 SMNVEV (reference sequence). The CDR3 reads CTSSFRGGVNQPQHF. The DNA of the CDR3 is TGTACCAGCAGTTTCCGAGGGGGGGTCAATCAGCCCCAGCATTTT.

The V and J genes are TRBV4-1 and TRBJ1-6; TRBD1 agrees at 8 bases. The germline gives CDR1 MGHRA, CDR2 YSYEKL. The CDR3 totals 14 residues. The V gene end was trimmed by 4 bases and the J gene end by 10 bases; junction bases not matched to a gene: 6. The DNA of the CDR3 is TGCGCCAGCAGCCTAGACAGGGGTAACTCACCCCTCCACTTT. This encodes CASSLDRGNSPLHF.

This chain connects TRBV6-6 to TRBJ1-4; 7 bases are shared with TRBD1. The germline CDR1 and CDR2 sequences are MNHNY and SVGAGI (reference sequence). CDR3 size: 13 residues. The junction had 8 bases not matched to a gene; V was cut back by 5 bases and J by 11 bases. CDR3 nucleotides: TGTGCCAGCAGTGACCCTCCGGGACAGAAACTGTTTTTT. It yields the protein CASSDPPGQKLFF.

There are a few counts of this clone. The rearrangement links TRBV19 to TRBJ1-5; TRBD1 matches 11 bases. The CDR3 is made up of 16 amino acids. The V segment lost 4 bases and the J segment 2 bases; nucleotides outside the gene matches: 4. Germline V lookup: CDR1 LNHDA, CDR2 SQIVND (reference sequence). CDR3: CASSKGQGVGNQPQHF. The CDR3 nucleotides read TGTGCCAGTAGTAAGGGACAGGGGGTTGGCAATCAGCCCCAGCATTTT.

The V gene is TRBV7-9, the J gene TRBJ2-5; D perhaps matches TRBD1 (6 bases). Between the trimmed V and J ends, which lost 5 bases and 5 bases, there was a span of 18 bases. Germline CDR1 and CDR2: SEHNR and FQNEAQ (reference sequence). This CDR3 is built from 15 residues. This CDR3 is CASSLQGSQGETQYF. CDR3 nucleotide sequence: TGTGCCAGCAGCCTCCAGGGATCCCAGGGGGAGACCCAGTACTTC.

The V call is TRBV14, the J call TRBJ2-1, with 7 bases that match TRBD1. Germline V lookup: CDR1 SGHDN, CDR2 FVKESK. This CDR3 has 14 residues. The V gene end was trimmed by 4 bases and the J gene end by 5 bases; junction bases not matched to a gene: 5. The CDR3 DNA reads as TGTGCCAGCAGCCGAGACAGGGTCAACAATGAGCAGTTCTTC. It specifies CASSRDRVNNEQFF. Filled out from reference TRBV14 and TRBJ2-1, the complete variable domain reads EAGVTQFPSHSVIEKGQTVTLRCDPISGHDNLYWYRRVMGKEIKFLLHFVKESKQDESGMPNNRFLAERTGGTYSTLKVQPAELEDSGVYFCASSRDRVNNEQFFGPGTRLTVL.